These T cell receptor beta chains were read from a single sample in a study of shared clonotypes between healthy human individuals. The data were produced by immunoSEQ multiplex PCR, yet TCRdb's version contains in-frame clones alone and is incomplete. Among approximately 2.4 million clones listed, about 94% were seen once. Input material: naive CD4+ T cells sorted from blood. These receptors were taken from a man in his late teens or twenties in good health. Both conserved end residues are part of each CDR3. Fields, in order: D gene, V gene, CDR3 protein. A D gene is named only where the DNA matches it firmly.

D: -; V: TRBV5-1; CDR3: CASSLGLPTNEKLFF
D: TRBD1; V: TRBV2; CDR3: CASRGGQGGNTDTQYF
D: -; V: TRBV2; CDR3: CASSETQDGQPQHF
D: -; V: TRBV5-6; CDR3: CASSTSGWGYTF
D: -; V: TRBV10-3; CDR3: CAISESDNWEKLFF
D: -; V: TRBV11-3; CDR3: CASSPNKNTEAFF
D: -; V: TRBV5-1; CDR3: CASSFYDREDDEQFF
D: -; V: TRBV7-9; CDR3: CASSSGDWEKLFF
D: -; V: TRBV5-1; CDR3: CASRFESGNQETQYF
D: TRBD1; V: TRBV28; CDR3: CASSARQGAGEKLFF
D: -; V: TRBV5-1; CDR3: CASSLTGNNQPQHF
D: -; V: TRBV25-1; CDR3: CASSEAGLSRSYNEQFF
D: TRBD2; V: TRBV27; CDR3: CASSLGRLATDTQYF
D: -; V: TRBV6-1; CDR3: CASSSAVVGEKLFF
D: TRBD2; V: TRBV27; CDR3: CASRRWASGESYEQYF
D: -; V: TRBV25-1; CDR3: CASASPESVAEAFF
D: -; V: TRBV28; CDR3: CASSLPGHYGYTF
D: TRBD1; V: TRBV7-9; CDR3: CASSRNQGVTYNSPLHF
D: TRBD1; V: TRBV6-7; CDR3: CASTRDRNPTRENGELFF
D: -; V: TRBV28; CDR3: CASTQFGSGAFF
D: -; V: TRBV19; CDR3: CASSPPGSKETQYF
D: -; V: TRBV28; CDR3: CASSFVDRDYGYTF
D: -; V: TRBV28; CDR3: CASSLTANEQFF
D: TRBD2; V: TRBV7-8; CDR3: CASSLEAGADTQYF
D: -; V: TRBV7-3; CDR3: CASSLIDSRSTNYGYTF
D: TRBD2; V: TRBV18; CDR3: CASSQRTSGSTDTQYF
D: -; V: TRBV4-3; CDR3: CASSQEPLSYGYTF
D: -; V: TRBV11-3; CDR3: CASSLDMGPSNEQFF
D: TRBD2; V: TRBV7-9; CDR3: CASSSLAASTDTQYF
D: -; V: TRBV30; CDR3: CAWRYPGARVPEAFF
D: TRBD2; V: TRBV7-2; CDR3: CASSLVAGGPMGTYEQYF
D: TRBD1; V: TRBV29-1; CDR3: CSICLGDRGSCTF
D: TRBD1; V: TRBV18; CDR3: CASSPGTGGTYEQYF
D: -; V: TRBV5-1; CDR3: CASSLVWNEQFF
D: TRBD1; V: TRBV29-1; CDR3: CSAGQAEGNTIYF
D: TRBD2; V: TRBV4-1; CDR3: CASSQIIAGVVSKEQFF
D: -; V: TRBV30; CDR3: CAWSLDVGIYGYTF
D: TRBD2; V: TRBV5-1; CDR3: CASRREAVYEQYF
D: TRBD1; V: TRBV7-2; CDR3: CASSLDGQGYNEQFF
D: -; V: TRBV18; CDR3: CASSPAAKNIQYF
D: -; V: TRBV30; CDR3: CAWRVEGARAGELFF
D: -; V: TRBV5-1; CDR3: CASSSPGNTIYF
D: TRBD1; V: TRBV19; CDR3: CASRQTGAYGYTF
D: -; V: TRBV23-1; CDR3: CASWAVVSNQPQHF
D: -; V: TRBV6-5; CDR3: CASSKGWLNTGELFF
D: TRBD1; V: TRBV18; CDR3: CASSPDRGQIGAFF
D: -; V: TRBV29-1; CDR3: CSVYTGDYGYTF
D: TRBD1; V: TRBV9; CDR3: CASSARQGSDKETQYF